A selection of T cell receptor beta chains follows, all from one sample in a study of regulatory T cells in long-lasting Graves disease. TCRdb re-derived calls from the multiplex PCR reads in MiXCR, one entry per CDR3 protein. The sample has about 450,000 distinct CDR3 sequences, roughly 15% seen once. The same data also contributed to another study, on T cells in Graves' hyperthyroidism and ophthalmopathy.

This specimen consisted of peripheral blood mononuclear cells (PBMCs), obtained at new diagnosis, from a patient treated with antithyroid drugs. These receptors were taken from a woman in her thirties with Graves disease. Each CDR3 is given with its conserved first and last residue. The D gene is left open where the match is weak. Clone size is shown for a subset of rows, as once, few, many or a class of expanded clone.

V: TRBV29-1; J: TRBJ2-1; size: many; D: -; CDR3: CSVEAQGSSYNEQFF; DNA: TGCAGCGTTGAAGCCCAGGGGAGCTCCTACAATGAGCAGTTCTTC
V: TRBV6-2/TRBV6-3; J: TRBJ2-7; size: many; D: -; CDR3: CASRESSWETYEQYF; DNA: TGTGCCAGCAGGGAGTCGAGTTGGGAGACCTACGAGCAGTACTTC
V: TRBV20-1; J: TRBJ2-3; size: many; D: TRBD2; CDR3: CSASGGGRAGSTDTQYF; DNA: TGCAGTGCTAGCGGGGGGGGGCGAGCGGGTAGCACAGATACGCAGTATTTT
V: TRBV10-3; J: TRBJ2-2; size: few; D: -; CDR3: CAISDLTAPGWNTGELFF; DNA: TGTGCCATCAGTGACCTGACAGCACCAGGCTGGAACACCGGGGAGCTGTTTTTT
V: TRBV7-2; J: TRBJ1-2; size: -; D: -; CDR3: CASSFSGKEVNTF; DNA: TGTGCCAGCAGCTTTTCAGGAAAGGAGGTTAATACCTTC
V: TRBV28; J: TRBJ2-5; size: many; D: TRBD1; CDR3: CASSLGTGGVETQYF; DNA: TGTGCCAGCAGTTTGGGGACAGGGGGCGTAGAGACCCAGTACTTC
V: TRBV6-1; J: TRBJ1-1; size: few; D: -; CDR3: CASSHLTGSGDPFF; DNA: TGTGCCAGCAGCCACCTAACAGGGAGCGGAGATCCTTTCTTT
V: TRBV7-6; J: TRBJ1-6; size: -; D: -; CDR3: CASGRGAGYNSPLHF; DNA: TGTGCCAGTGGTCGGGGGGCAGGTTATAATTCACCCCTCCACTTT
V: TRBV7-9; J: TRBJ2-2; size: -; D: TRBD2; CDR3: CASSFSLAGTGELFF; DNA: TGTGCCAGCAGCTTTTCGCTAGCGGGAACCGGGGAGCTGTTTTTT
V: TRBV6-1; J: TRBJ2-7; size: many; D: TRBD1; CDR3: CASRKTGTGYEQYF; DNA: TGTGCCAGCAGAAAGACCGGGACAGGCTACGAGCAGTACTTC
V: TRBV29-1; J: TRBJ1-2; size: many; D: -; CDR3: CSVRAAGGHENYGYTF; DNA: TGCAGCGTTCGGGCGGCAGGTGGGCATGAGAACTATGGCTACACCTTC
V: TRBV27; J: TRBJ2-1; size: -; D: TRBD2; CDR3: CASNLAGGPYNEQFF; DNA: TGTGCCAGCAATCTAGCGGGTGGGCCCTACAATGAGCAGTTCTTC
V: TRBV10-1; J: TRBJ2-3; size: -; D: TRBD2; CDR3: CASSEATSGSTDTQYF; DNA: TGCGCCAGCAGTGAGGCGACTAGCGGTTCCACAGATACGCAGTATTTT
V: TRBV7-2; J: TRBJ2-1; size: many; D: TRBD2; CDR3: CASSLNPGLAGQFF; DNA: TGTGCCAGCAGCTTAAACCCGGGACTAGCGGGACAGTTCTTC
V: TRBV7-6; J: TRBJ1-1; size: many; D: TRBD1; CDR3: CASSLVGTDDTEAFF; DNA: TGTGCCAGCAGCCTAGTGGGGACAGATGACACTGAAGCTTTCTTT
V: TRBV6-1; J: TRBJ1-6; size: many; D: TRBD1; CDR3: CASSERRGFVSPLHF; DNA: TGTGCCAGCAGTGAACGCAGGGGGTTTGTATCACCCCTCCACTTT
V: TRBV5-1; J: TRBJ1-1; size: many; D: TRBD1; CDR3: CASSSDRGRATEAFF; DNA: TGCGCCAGCAGCTCAGACAGGGGGCGGGCCACTGAAGCTTTCTTT
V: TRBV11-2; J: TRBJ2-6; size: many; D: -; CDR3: CASSRNVPSGANVLTF; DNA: TGTGCCAGCAGCAGAAACGTACCCTCTGGGGCCAACGTCCTGACTTTC
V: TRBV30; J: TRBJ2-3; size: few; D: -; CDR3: CAWSPGVLASTDTQYF; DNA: TGTGCCTGGAGTCCTGGGGTCTTGGCTAGCACAGATACGCAGTATTTT
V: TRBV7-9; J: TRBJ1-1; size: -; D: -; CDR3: CASRSLDIENTEAFF; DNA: TGTGCCAGCAGATCATTGGACATAGAGAACACTGAAGCTTTCTTT
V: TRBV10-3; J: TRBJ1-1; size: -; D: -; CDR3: CAISGMGLAFF; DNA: TGTGCCATCTCTGGAATGGGTTTGGCTTTCTTT
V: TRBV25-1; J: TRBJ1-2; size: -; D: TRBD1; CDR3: CASSDPTTGDRTYGYTF; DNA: TGTGCCAGCAGTGACCCGACGACAGGGGATAGGACTTACGGCTACACCTTC
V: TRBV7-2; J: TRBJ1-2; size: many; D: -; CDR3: CASSFGKNYGYTF; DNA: TGTGCCAGCAGCTTCGGGAAAAACTATGGCTACACCTTC
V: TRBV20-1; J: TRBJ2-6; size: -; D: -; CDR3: CSARDWGALTF; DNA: TGCAGTGCTAGGGACTGGGGTGCCCTGACTTTC
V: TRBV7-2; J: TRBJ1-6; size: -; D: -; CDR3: CASSLGGGGGRSSYNSPLHF; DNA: TGTGCCAGCAGCTTAGGGGGTGGGGGGGGACGAAGCTCCTATAATTCACCCCTCCACTTT
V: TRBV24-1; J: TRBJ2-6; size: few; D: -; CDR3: CATSDFLRSGANVLTF; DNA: TGTGCCACCAGTGATTTTCTTCGCTCTGGGGCCAACGTCCTGACTTTC
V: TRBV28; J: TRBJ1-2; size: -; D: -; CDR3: CASNYGQPEGYTF; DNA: TGTGCCAGCAACTACGGACAGCCGGAAGGCTACACCTTC
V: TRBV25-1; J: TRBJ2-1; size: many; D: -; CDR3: CASSVGGGPSEQFF; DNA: TGTGCCAGCAGCGTGGGAGGGGGGCCTAGTGAGCAGTTCTTC
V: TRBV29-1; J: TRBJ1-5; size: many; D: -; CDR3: CSVEDRGPNQPQHF; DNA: TGCAGCGTTGAAGATCGGGGGCCTAATCAGCCCCAGCATTTT
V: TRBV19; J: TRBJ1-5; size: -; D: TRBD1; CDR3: CASSIQGASNQPQHF; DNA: TGTGCCAGTAGCATCCAGGGGGCGAGCAATCAGCCCCAGCATTTT
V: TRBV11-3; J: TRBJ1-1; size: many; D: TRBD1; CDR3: CASSIVQGAEAFF; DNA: TGTGCCAGCAGCATCGTCCAGGGGGCGGAAGCTTTCTTT
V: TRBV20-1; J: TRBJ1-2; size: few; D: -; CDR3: CSARGGASNYGYTF; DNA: TGCAGTGCTAGAGGGGGGGCCAGTAACTATGGCTACACCTTC
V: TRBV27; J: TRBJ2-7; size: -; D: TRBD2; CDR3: CASIDKELAGSYEQYF; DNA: TGTGCCAGCATCGACAAGGAACTAGCGGGCTCCTACGAGCAGTACTTC
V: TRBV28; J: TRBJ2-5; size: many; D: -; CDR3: CASSHEAETQYF; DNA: TGTGCCAGCAGCCACGAGGCGGAGACCCAGTACTTC
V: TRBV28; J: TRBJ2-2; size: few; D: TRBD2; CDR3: CASSFVREAPPGELFF; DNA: TGTGCCAGCAGTTTTGTTCGGGAGGCACCCCCCGGGGAGCTGTTTTTT
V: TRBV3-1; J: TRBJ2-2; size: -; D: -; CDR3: CASRLRDVNTGELFF; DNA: TGTGCCAGCAGGCTACGGGACGTTAACACCGGGGAGCTGTTTTTT
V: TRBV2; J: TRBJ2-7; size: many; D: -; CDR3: CASRPAWMGSSYEQYF; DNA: TGTGCCAGCAGGCCCGCTTGGATGGGGAGCTCCTACGAGCAGTACTTC
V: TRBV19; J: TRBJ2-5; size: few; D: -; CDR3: CASSITGVQETQYF; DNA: TGTGCCAGTAGTATCACAGGAGTCCAAGAGACCCAGTACTTC
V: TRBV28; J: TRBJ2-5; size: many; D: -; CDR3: CASTRGWHQETQYF; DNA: TGTGCCAGCACCCGAGGGTGGCACCAAGAGACCCAGTACTTC
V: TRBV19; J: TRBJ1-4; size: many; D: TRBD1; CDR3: CATTTTGDFEKLFF; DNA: TGTGCCACCACTACAACAGGGGACTTCGAAAAACTGTTTTTT
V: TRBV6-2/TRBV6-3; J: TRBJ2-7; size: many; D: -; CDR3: CASSDYSYEQYF; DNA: TGTGCCAGCTCCGACTACTCCTACGAGCAGTACTTC
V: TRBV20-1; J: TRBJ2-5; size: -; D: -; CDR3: CSAVPAGGDQETQYF; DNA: TGCAGTGCAGTCCCGGCAGGGGGGGACCAAGAGACCCAGTACTTC
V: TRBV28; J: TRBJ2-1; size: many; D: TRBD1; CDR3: CASTGTGGSDEQFF; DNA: TGTGCCAGCACCGGGACAGGGGGATCGGATGAGCAGTTCTTC
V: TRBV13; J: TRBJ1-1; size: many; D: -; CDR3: CASRVRQAGTEAFF; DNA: TGTGCCAGCAGAGTGAGACAGGCGGGAACTGAAGCTTTCTTT
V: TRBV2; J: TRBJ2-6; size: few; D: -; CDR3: CASSELRGSGANVLTF; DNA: TGTGCCAGCAGTGAATTAAGGGGGAGTGGGGCCAACGTCCTGACTTTC
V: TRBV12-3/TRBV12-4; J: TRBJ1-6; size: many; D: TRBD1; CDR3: CASSWDSPSRGGSPLHF; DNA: TGTGCCAGCAGTTGGGACAGCCCCTCTCGGGGAGGTTCACCCCTCCACTTT
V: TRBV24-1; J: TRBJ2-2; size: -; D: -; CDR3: CATSTEGRSTGELFF; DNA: TGTGCCACCAGTACGGAGGGCCGGAGCACCGGGGAGCTGTTTTTT
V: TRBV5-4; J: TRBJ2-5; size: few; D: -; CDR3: CASSLGGPNQETQYF; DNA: TGTGCCAGCAGCTTGGGAGGCCCCAATCAAGAGACCCAGTACTTC
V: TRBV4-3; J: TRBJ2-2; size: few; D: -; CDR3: CASSQDWPSRTGELFF; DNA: TGCGCCAGCAGCCAAGATTGGCCTAGCCGCACCGGGGAGCTGTTTTTT
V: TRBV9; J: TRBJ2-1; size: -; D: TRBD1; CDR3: CASSGNRGRFLDEQFF; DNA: TGTGCCAGCAGCGGAAACAGGGGACGCTTCCTGGATGAGCAGTTCTTC